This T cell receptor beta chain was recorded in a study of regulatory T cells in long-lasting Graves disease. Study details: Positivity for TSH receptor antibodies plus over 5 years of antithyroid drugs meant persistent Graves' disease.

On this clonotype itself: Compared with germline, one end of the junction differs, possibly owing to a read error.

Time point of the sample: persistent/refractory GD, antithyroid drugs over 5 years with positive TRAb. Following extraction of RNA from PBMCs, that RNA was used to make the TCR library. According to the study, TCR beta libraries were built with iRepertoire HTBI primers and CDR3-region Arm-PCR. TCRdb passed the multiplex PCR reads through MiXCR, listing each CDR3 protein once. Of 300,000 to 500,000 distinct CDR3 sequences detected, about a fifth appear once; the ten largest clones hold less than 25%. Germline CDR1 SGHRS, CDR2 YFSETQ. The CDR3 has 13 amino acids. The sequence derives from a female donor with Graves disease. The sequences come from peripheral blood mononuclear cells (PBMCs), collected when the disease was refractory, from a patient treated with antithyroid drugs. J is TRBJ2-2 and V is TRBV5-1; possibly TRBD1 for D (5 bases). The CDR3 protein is CARKGPNTGELFF. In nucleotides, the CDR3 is TGTGCCAGGAAGGGGCCTAACACCGGGGAGCTGTTTTTT.